This is a list of T cell receptor beta chains from one sample in a study of shared clonotypes between healthy human individuals. The data were produced by immunoSEQ multiplex PCR, yet TCRdb's version contains in-frame clones alone and is incomplete. Of about 2.4 million clones in the sample, around 90% are singletons; the top ten hold over 0.12%. Sample: naive CD4+ T cells sorted from blood. The origin of the receptors is a man younger than 35 in good health. The CDR3 runs from the conserved cysteine through the conserved F or W. The D gene is left open where the match is weak.

d_call,v_call,j_call,cdr3_aa
TRBD1,TRBV7-2,TRBJ1-6,CASSRRTGKIGSPLHF
TRBD1,TRBV6-1,TRBJ1-5,CASSEAGTGGWQPQHF
NA,TRBV27,TRBJ1-1,CASSLGAGSNTEAFF
NA,TRBV19,TRBJ1-6,CASSIGSLTNSPLHF
NA,TRBV6-5,TRBJ1-3,CASSRGGVSGNTIYF
NA,TRBV10-1,TRBJ1-3,CASSGSPGNTIYF
TRBD2,TRBV30,TRBJ2-5,CAWTPYLLGGATQYF
NA,TRBV7-9,TRBJ2-4,CASSTVQPAAKNIQYF
TRBD1,TRBV30,TRBJ2-2,CACPRQGANTGELFF
NA,TRBV6-1,TRBJ1-2,CASAQTVLYGYTF
NA,TRBV30,TRBJ1-2,CAWTSFPGNLATF
NA,TRBV10-2,TRBJ1-2,CASSEPGRTEVPF
TRBD1,TRBV7-8,TRBJ1-5,CASSRTGELNQPQHF
NA,TRBV30,TRBJ1-1,CAWSVRNLRSTEAFF
TRBD2,TRBV6-5,TRBJ2-1,CASSRGGTSNEQFF
NA,TRBV19,TRBJ2-3,CASSIDFSTDTQYF
TRBD2,TRBV10-2,TRBJ2-1,CASRPGTSGRVREQFF
TRBD2,TRBV11-2,TRBJ2-1,CASSPLSGRALDEQFF
TRBD1,TRBV7-2,TRBJ1-1,CASSNRQGVTEAFF
NA,TRBV5-5,TRBJ2-1,CASSLGQGHYNEQFF
NA,TRBV6-1,TRBJ1-1,CARFLGGGSTEAFF
NA,TRBV30,TRBJ1-1,CAWSVAGSIEVGAFF
TRBD1,TRBV10-2,TRBJ1-1,CASSPVDRGGNTEAFF
TRBD2,TRBV7-9,TRBJ2-2,CASTLWEGPSTGELFF
TRBD2,TRBV5-4,TRBJ2-3,CASSLPPSGGAADTQYF
NA,TRBV10-3,TRBJ1-2,CAISEGPTTANYGYTF
NA,TRBV30,TRBJ2-3,CAWNSFPSTDTQYF
TRBD2,TRBV5-1,TRBJ2-3,CASSLTSGSTTDTQYF
TRBD1,TRBV7-3,TRBJ1-5,CASSSGQGSNQPQHF